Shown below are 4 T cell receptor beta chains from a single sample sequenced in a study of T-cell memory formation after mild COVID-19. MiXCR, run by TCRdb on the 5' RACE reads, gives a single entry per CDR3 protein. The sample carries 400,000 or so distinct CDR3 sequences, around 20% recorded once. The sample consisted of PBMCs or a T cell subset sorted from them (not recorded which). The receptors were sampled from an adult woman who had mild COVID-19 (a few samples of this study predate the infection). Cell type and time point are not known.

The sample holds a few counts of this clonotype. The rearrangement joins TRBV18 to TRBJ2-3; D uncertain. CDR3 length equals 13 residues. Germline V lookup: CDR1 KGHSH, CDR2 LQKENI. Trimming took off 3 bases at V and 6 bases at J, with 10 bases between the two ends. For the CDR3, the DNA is TGTGCCAGCTCACCCTCGTTCGGTGATACGCAGTATTTT. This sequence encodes CASSPSFGDTQYF.

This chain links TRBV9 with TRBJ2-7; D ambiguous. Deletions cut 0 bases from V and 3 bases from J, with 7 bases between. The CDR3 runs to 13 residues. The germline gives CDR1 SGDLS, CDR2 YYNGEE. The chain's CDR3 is CASSVAENYEQYF. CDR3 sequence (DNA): TGTGCCAGCAGCGTAGCGGAGAACTACGAGCAGTACTTC.

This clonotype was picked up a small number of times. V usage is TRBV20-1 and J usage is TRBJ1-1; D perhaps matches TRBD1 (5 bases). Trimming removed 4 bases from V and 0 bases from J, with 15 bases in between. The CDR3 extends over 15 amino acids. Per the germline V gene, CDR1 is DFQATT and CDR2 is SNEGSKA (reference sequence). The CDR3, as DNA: TGCAGTGCTATAAGACATTTGGACATGAACACTGAAGCTTTCTTT. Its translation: CSAIRHLDMNTEAFF.

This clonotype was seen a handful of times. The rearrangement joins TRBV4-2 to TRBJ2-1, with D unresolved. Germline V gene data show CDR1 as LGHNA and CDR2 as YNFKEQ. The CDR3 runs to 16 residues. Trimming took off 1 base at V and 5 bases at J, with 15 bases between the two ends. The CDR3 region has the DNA TGTGCCAGCAGCCAAGTCGGCCGAGTTGGTAACAATGAGCAGTTCTTC. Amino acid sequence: CASSQVGRVGNNEQFF.